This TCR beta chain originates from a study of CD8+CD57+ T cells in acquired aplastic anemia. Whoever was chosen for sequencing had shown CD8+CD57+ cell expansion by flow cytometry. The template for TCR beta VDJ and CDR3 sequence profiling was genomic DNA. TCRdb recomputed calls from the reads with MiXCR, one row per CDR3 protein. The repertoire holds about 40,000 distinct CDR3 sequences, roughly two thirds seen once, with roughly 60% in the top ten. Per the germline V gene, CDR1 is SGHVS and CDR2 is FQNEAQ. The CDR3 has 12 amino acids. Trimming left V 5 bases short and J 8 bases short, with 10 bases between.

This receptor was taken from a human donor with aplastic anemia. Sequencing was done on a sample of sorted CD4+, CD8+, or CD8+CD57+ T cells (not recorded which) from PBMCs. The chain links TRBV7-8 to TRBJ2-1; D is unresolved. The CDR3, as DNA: TGTGCCAGCAGCACGACATACGATGAGCAGTTCTTC. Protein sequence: CASSTTYDEQFF. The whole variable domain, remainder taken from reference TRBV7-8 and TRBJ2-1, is GAGVSQSPRYKVAKRGQDVALRCDPISGHVSLFWYQQALGQGPEFLTYFQNEAQLDKSGLPSDRFFAERPEGSVSTLKIQRTQQEDSAVYLCASSTTYDEQFFGPGTRLTVL.